This TCR beta chain is from a study of blood T cells in healthy people across ages. With a J-beta primer mix and a sample-barcoded 5' primer, a second PCR ran about 6 to 11 cycles. Via MiXCR, TCRdb re-called the 5' RACE reads, giving one row per CDR3 protein. The sample yields 600,000 to 1,000,000 distinct CDR3 sequences, around 25% seen once. In addition, the sample was reused for a study of T cells of mothers and their children.

The sample consisted of blood. This TCR came from a boy between 10 and 17 years old in good health.

CDR3 region: CASSLVGADYEQYF. CDR3 coding DNA: TGCGCCAGCAGCTTGGTGGGAGCAGATTACGAGCAGTACTTC. The rearrangement links TRBV5-1 to TRBJ2-7; possible D gene TRBD2, 5 bases. V lost 0 bases, J lost 4 bases, and 11 bases lay in between. CDR1 SGHRS and CDR2 YFSETQ come from the germline V gene. The CDR3 has 14 amino acids.